This T cell receptor beta chain was found in a study of T cells in Graves' hyperthyroidism and ophthalmopathy. From RNA transcripts, TCR beta CDR3 regions were amplified. TCR CDR3 underwent first-round RT-PCR with the HTBI primer set. MiXCR was run by TCRdb on the multiplex PCR reads, yielding one entry per CDR3 protein. The table lists hundreds of thousands of distinct CDR3 sequences, approximately 14% of them singletons, with approximately 15% in the top ten. This clonotype was found many times. Germline assignment: CDR1 MDHEN and CDR2 SYDVKM. The CDR3 sequence is 13 residues long. V lost 9 bases, J lost 0 bases, and 11 bases lay in between.

This chain links TRBV28 with TRBJ1-1, with a tentative D call TRBD1 (6 bases). The TCR sequence derives from a woman aged 40-49 years with Graves' hyperthyroidism. Sequenced sample: blood. CDR3 coding DNA: TGTGCCAGTGTCGGGACAATGAACACTGAAGCTTTCTTT. This codes for CASVGTMNTEAFF.